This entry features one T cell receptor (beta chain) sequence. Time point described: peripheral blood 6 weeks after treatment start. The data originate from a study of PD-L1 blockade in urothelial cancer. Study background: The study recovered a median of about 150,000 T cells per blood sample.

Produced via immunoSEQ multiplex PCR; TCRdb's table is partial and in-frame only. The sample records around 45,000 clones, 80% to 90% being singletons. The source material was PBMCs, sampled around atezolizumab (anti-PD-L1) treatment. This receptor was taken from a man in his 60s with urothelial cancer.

CDR3 DNA: TGCGCCAGCAGCCAAGATTGGGGACAGGGCATGAACGAGCAGTACTTC. Its translation is CASSQDWGQGMNEQYF. V and J are TRBV4-1 and TRBJ2-7; 9 bases fit TRBD1. V lost 0 bases to trimming and J lost 5 bases; unmatched junction nucleotides: 8. Per the germline V gene, CDR1 is MGHRA and CDR2 is YSYEKL. The CDR3 has 16 amino acids.